This T cell receptor (beta chain) emerged from a study of Graves' ophthalmopathy and Graves' hyperthyroidism. Study-level information: Ahead of any treatment, peripheral blood was obtained at the initial diagnosis.

TCR beta CDR3 amplification used RNA transcripts. RT-PCR was first run with HTBI primers, then multiplex PCR in a second round. One entry per CDR3 protein results from TCRdb running MiXCR on the multiplex PCR reads. Of hundreds of thousands of distinct CDR3 sequences in the sample, around 50% were seen once. The CDR3 covers 12 residues. V lost 5 bases, J lost 7 bases, and 9 bases lay in between. Germline V CDR1 and CDR2: ENHRY, SYGVKD. This clonotype was counted many times. Its target is unknown. Whole-study findings and limits: Ophthalmopathy versus stable hyperthyroidism: 13-signature model gave roughly 88% sensitivity, 75% to 83% specificity. A majority of expanded thyroid clonotypes exceeding 0.001 frequency were likewise present in blood.

Ineligible for inclusion were patients with other autoimmune diseases, uncontrolled infections, pregnancy or lactation. The sequenced sample consisted of peripheral blood. This rearrangement joins TRBV10-3 to TRBJ1-5; D is undetermined. The receptor was derived from an adult man with Graves' ophthalmopathy. The CDR3 loop is CAISSKGQPQHF. CDR3 nucleotide sequence: TGTGCCATCAGTTCCAAGGGACAGCCCCAGCATTTT.